The 2 T cell receptor beta chains below come from one sample, sequenced in a study of cytomegalovirus exposure and HLA in healthy donors. PCR was performed using 60 Vbeta and 13 Jbeta primers. Method: immunoSEQ multiplex PCR; TCRdb's copy keeps in-frame clones and lacks some. The table lists approximately 99,000 clones, 79% of them singletons. Sequences were obtained from PBMCs. All receptors come from a male donor in good health and CMV-seropositive.

This chain links TRBV7-8 with TRBJ1-3, with a possible D match to TRBD1 (5 bases). The V gene lost 11 bases and the J gene lost 4 bases, with 18 bases spanning the gap. The germline V gene encodes CDR1 SGHVS and CDR2 FQNEAQ. This CDR3 is 14 amino acids long. CDR3 DNA: TGTGCCGCGAGCCGGGGGGGTTACGGAAACACCATATATTTT. Encoded protein: CAASRGGYGNTIYF.

This chain uses TRBV5-1 with TRBJ2-5, with a weak D call TRBD1 (6 bases). This CDR3 region has 13 residues. V dropped 4 bases and J dropped 0 bases, with 7 bases sitting between them. Germline V gene data show CDR1 as SGHRS and CDR2 as YFSETQ. The chain's CDR3 is CASSTGYQETQYF. The DNA for the CDR3 is TGCGCCAGCAGCACAGGGTACCAAGAGACCCAGTACTTC. Full variable domain (outside the CDR3, taken from reference TRBV5-1 and TRBJ2-5): KAGVTQTPRYLIKTRGQQVTLSCSPISGHRSVSWYQQTPGQGLQFLFEYFSETQRNKGNFPGRFSGRQFSNSRSEMNVSTLELGDSALYLCASSTGYQETQYFGPGTRLLVL.